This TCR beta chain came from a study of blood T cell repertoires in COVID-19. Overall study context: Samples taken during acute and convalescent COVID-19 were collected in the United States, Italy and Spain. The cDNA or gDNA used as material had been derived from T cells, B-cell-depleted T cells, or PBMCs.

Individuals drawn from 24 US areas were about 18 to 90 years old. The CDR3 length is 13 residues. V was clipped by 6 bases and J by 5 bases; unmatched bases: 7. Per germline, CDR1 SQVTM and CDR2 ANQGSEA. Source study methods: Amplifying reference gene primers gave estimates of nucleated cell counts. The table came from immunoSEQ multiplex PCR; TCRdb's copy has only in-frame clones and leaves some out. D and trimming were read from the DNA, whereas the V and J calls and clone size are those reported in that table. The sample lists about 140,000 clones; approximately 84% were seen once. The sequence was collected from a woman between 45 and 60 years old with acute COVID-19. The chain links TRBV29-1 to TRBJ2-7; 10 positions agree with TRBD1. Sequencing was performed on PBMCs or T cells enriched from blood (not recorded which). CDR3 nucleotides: TGCAGCGTCGCGACAGGGGGCCTCGACGAGCAGTACTTC. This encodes CSVATGGLDEQYF.